The rows below give T cell receptor beta chains drawn from one sample of a study of regulatory T cells in long-lasting Graves disease. TCRdb redid the calling of the multiplex PCR reads with MiXCR, one entry per CDR3 protein. This sample has 420,000 or so distinct CDR3 sequences, with around 15% found just once. The same data also contributed to another study, on T cells in Graves' hyperthyroidism and ophthalmopathy.

Sequenced here: peripheral blood mononuclear cells (PBMCs), sampled at new diagnosis, from a patient treated with antithyroid drugs. The receptors were gathered from a woman aged 18-30 years with Graves disease. Both conserved end residues are part of each CDR3. A D gene is named only where the DNA matches it firmly. Size is omitted from some rows. Given values are once, few, many or a class for expanded clones.

cdr3_nt cdr3_aa v_call d_call clone_size j_call
TGTGCCAGCAGCTTGGGACAGGGGCCGTGGGAGACCCAGTACTTC CASSLGQGPWETQYF TRBV7-2 TRBD1 . TRBJ2-5
TGCGCCAGCAGCCAAGGGACGGCCCCTAATGAAAAACTGTTTTTT CASSQGTAPNEKLFF TRBV4-3 . few TRBJ1-4
TGTGCCAGCAGTGGGGGACTAGCGGGAGTCAACGAGCAGTACTTC CASSGGLAGVNEQYF TRBV12-3/TRBV12-4 TRBD2 . TRBJ2-7
TGTGCCAGCAGCTTGGACAGGGTAAATGAGGGTCAGTACTTC CASSLDRVNEGQYF TRBV27 TRBD1 . TRBJ2-4
TGTGCCAGCAGCACGGGACTAGCGGGAAGTAATGAGCAGTTCTTC CASSTGLAGSNEQFF TRBV7-9 TRBD2 few TRBJ2-1
TGCAGTGCTAGATTGGGGGTTCTCGAGCACTACTTC CSARLGVLEHYF TRBV20-1 . . TRBJ2-7
TGTGCCAGCACCCTCCCGGCCCCGGGACAGGGGCAAGAGACCCAGTACTTC CASTLPAPGQGQETQYF TRBV7-2 TRBD1 many TRBJ2-5
TGCAGTGCTAGTACCCCTAGCGGGAGTTCACCTGAGCAGTTCTTC CSASTPSGSSPEQFF TRBV20-1 TRBD2 many TRBJ2-1
TGTGCCAGCAGCTTAGGGACTAGCGGGATGAGGGAGCAGTTCTTC CASSLGTSGMREQFF TRBV7-2 TRBD2 . TRBJ2-1
TGTGCCAGCAGTTCCATAGGCTACGAGCAGTACTTC CASSSIGYEQYF TRBV12-3/TRBV12-4 . . TRBJ2-7
TGTGCCAGTAGTATAGTCCGTGCAGGGAATCAGCCCCAGCATTTT CASSIVRAGNQPQHF TRBV19 . few TRBJ1-5
TGTGCCAGCGCCCAGGACAGGGAGTTCTATGGCTACACCTTC CASAQDREFYGYTF TRBV2 TRBD1 many TRBJ1-2
TGTGCCACCAGCAGAGATCGGCACACTGAAGCTTTCTTT CATSRDRHTEAFF TRBV15 . many TRBJ1-1
TGTGCCAGCAGGATGCGGTACAGCTCCTACGAGCAGTACTTC CASRMRYSSYEQYF TRBV28 . many TRBJ2-7
TGTGCCAGCAGATTAAGGAGGGACCGACCTAAGAACGAGCAGTACTTC CASRLRRDRPKNEQYF TRBV12-3/TRBV12-4 . . TRBJ2-7
TGTGCCAGCAGTCTACTCCCCGGGACAGGGGCTTACTATGGCTACACCTTC CASSLLPGTGAYYGYTF TRBV28 TRBD1 . TRBJ1-2
TGTGCCAGCAAGTCAACTAGCTCCTACAATGAGCAGTTCTTC CASKSTSSYNEQFF TRBV6-1 . many TRBJ2-1
TGTGCCAGCAGCTTAACTAGCATCTCCTACGAGCAGTACTTC CASSLTSISYEQYF TRBV11-3 . many TRBJ2-7
TGCGCCAGCAGCGGGGGGGGGACTAGCGGCTTAATCGGAGAGACCCAGTACTTC CASSGGGTSGLIGETQYF TRBV5-1 TRBD2 . TRBJ2-5
TGTGCCAGCAGTGAAAGGACCCGGGGAGAGACCCAGTACTTC CASSERTRGETQYF TRBV6-1 . many TRBJ2-5
TGTGCCAGCAGCTCACGGAGCCTTAATGAAAAACTGTTTTTT CASSSRSLNEKLFF TRBV7-2 . many TRBJ1-4
TGCGCCAGCAGCTCTTTGGCCCAGAACACTGAAGCTTTCTTT CASSSLAQNTEAFF TRBV4-3 . few TRBJ1-1
TGTGCCAGCAGTTTCCGGGACAGGGGGCAAGAGACCCAGTACTTC CASSFRDRGQETQYF TRBV28 TRBD1 many TRBJ2-5